One and the same sample provided the 21 T cell receptor beta chains below, sequenced in a study of T cell responses to AZD1222 COVID-19 vaccine. Measured with immunoSEQ multiplex PCR; TCRdb has only the in-frame clones, and not every one. The sample has about 98,000 clones, 86% seen once. The input for sequencing was peripheral blood, taken on day 0 of AZD1222 vaccination. The receptors shown here come from an adult in good health.

This chain connects TRBV7-9 to TRBJ1-1; D remains unclear. V was trimmed by 1 base and J by 0 bases, leaving 15 bases between them. The CDR3 extends over 17 amino acids. Looked up from germline, CDR1 is SEHNR and CDR2 is FQNEAQ (reference sequence). For the CDR3, the DNA is TGTGCCAGCAGCTTAGGTGGTACCTCAATTATGAACACTGAAGCTTTCTTT. It is translated as CASSLGGTSIMNTEAFF.

CDR3 bases: TGCGCCAGCAGCCAAGGGACGGGGACAGCCCTCTACGAGCAGTACTTC. Protein: CASSQGTGTALYEQYF. The chain recombines TRBV4-3 with TRBJ2-7, with 7 bases identical to TRBD1. Germline CDR1 is LGHNA and CDR2 is YSLEER. CDR3 length: 16 amino acids. J lost 3 bases, V lost 1 base, and 9 bases had no gene match.

The CDR3 coding sequence is TGTGCCAGCAGAGCAGGGAACGAGCAGTACTTC. It yields the protein CASRAGNEQYF. The chain is built from TRBV6-5 and TRBJ2-7; weak D call: TRBD1 (5 bases). In germline, CDR1 is MNHEY, CDR2 SVGAGI. Trimming cost V 6 bases and J 5 bases, with 8 bases left between them. The CDR3 contains 11 residues.

This chain uses TRBV6-2 or TRBV6-3 with TRBJ2-3; 7 nucleotides line up with TRBD1. This CDR3 contains 16 residues. The V gene end was trimmed by 6 bases and the J gene end by 2 bases; junction bases not matched to a gene: 11. The V gene's germline CDR1 is MNHEY and CDR2 SVGEGT. CDR3 bases: TGTGCCAGCAGCCAGAAACAGGGGTATGACACAGATACGCAGTATTTT. This sequence encodes CASSQKQGYDTDTQYF.

The chain links TRBV6-2 or TRBV6-3 to TRBJ1-1; D is undetermined. Looked up from germline, CDR1 is MNHEY and CDR2 is SVGEGT. V was cut by 4 bases and J by 6 bases, with 18 bases left in between. This CDR3 spans 15 amino acids. The CDR3 nucleotides read TGTGCCAGCAGTTCGGACCGGGCCCCTCCTCCTGAAGCTTTCTTT. It is translated as CASSSDRAPPPEAFF.

The V call is TRBV4-3, the J call TRBJ2-1; 14 bases are a match to TRBD2. Germline assignment: CDR1 LGHNA and CDR2 YSLEER. J lost 8 bases, V lost 4 bases, and 4 bases had no gene match. The CDR3 covers 15 residues. CDR3 nucleotides: TGCGCCAGCAGCCTTGGGACTAGCGGGAGCGATGAGCAGTTCTTC. Encoded protein: CASSLGTSGSDEQFF.

V gene TRBV4-2 combines with J gene TRBJ2-1, with TRBD2 identical over 12 bases. The CDR3 extends over 16 amino acids. The junction had 9 bases not matched to a gene; V was cut back by 5 bases and J by 7 bases. Germline V gives CDR1 LGHNA, CDR2 YNFKEQ. CDR3 sequence: CASSASGRAGINEQFF. The DNA for the CDR3 is TGTGCCAGCAGCGCTAGCGGGAGGGCCGGTATAAATGAGCAGTTCTTC.

This rearrangement joins TRBV24-1 to TRBJ2-1; D may be TRBD2 (6 bases). CDR3 length equals 16 residues. Trimming took 0 bases from V and 9 from J, leaving 17 bases between them. CDR1 is KGHDR, CDR2 SFDVKD, per germline. CDR3: CATSDLPSEGLSEQFF. The CDR3 DNA sequence: TGTGCCACCAGTGATTTGCCAAGCGAGGGACTTAGTGAGCAGTTCTTC.

The J gene is TRBJ2-7, the V gene TRBV16; 10 nucleotides line up with TRBD1. The V and J ends lost 0 bases and 2 bases, in that order; junction bases with no gene match: 1. CDR1 is KGHSY and CDR2 is FQNENV in the germline V gene. The CDR3 has 15 amino acids. The DNA for the CDR3 is TGTGCCAGCAGCCAATCGGGACAGGGGACCTACGAGCAGTACTTC. Translating it yields CASSQSGQGTYEQYF. Filled out from reference TRBV16 and TRBJ2-7, the complete variable domain reads GEEVAQTPKHLVRGEGQKAKLYCAPIKGHSYVFWYQQVLKNEFKFLISFQNENVFDETGMPKERFSAKCLPNSPCSLEIQATKLEDSAVYFCASSQSGQGTYEQYFGPGTRLTVT.

The chain combines TRBV19 with TRBJ1-1, with TRBD1 matching over 10 bases. J gave up 0 bases and V 7 bases, and 17 bases lay outside the gene matches. CDR1 and CDR2 from the germline V gene are LNHDA and SQIVND (reference sequence). CDR3 length: 19 residues. The CDR3: CASTSGKPGQGIMNTEAFF. DNA of the CDR3: TGTGCCAGTACCTCCGGCAAACCGGGACAGGGGATTATGAACACTGAAGCTTTCTTT.

This clone was picked up a small number of times. The chain is built from TRBV6-5 and TRBJ1-1; D unresolved. V was cut by 7 bases and J by 1 base, with 10 bases left in between. CDR3 length equals 13 residues. Germline V gives CDR1 MNHEY, CDR2 SVGAGI. The CDR3 loop is CASNYRENTEAFF. The CDR3 coding sequence is TGTGCCAGCAATTATAGAGAGAACACTGAAGCTTTCTTT.

V is TRBV28 and J is TRBJ2-1, with 10 bases that match TRBD2. The V segment lost 7 bases and the J segment 0 bases; nucleotides outside the gene matches: 9. The length of the CDR3 is 17 residues. Germline V CDR1 and CDR2: MDHEN, SYDVKM. The CDR3 sequence: CASTSSGSPSSYNEQFF. CDR3 nucleotides: TGTGCCAGCACATCTAGCGGGAGTCCCAGCTCCTACAATGAGCAGTTCTTC.

This sequence joins TRBV30 and TRBJ2-7; 9 bases line up with TRBD1. V was clipped by 4 bases and J by 5 bases; unmatched bases: 12. CDR1 and CDR2 (germline): GTSNPN, SVGIG (reference sequence). CDR3 length: 15 amino acids. The CDR3 sequence: CAWTLGGTGYHEQYF. The CDR3 nucleotides are TGTGCCTGGACCCTGGGGGGGACAGGGTACCACGAGCAGTACTTC.

The chain is built from TRBV7-9 and TRBJ1-6; D is perhaps TRBD1 (6 bases). CDR1 and CDR2 from the germline V gene are SEHNR and FQNEAQ (reference sequence). Trimming pared 10 bases from V and 8 bases from J, leaving 15 bases between. The CDR3 runs 13 residues. CDR3 in amino acids: CATRGGRDSPLHF. The CDR3 region has the DNA TGTGCCACCCGCGGGGGCCGCGATTCACCCCTCCACTTT.

The chain couples TRBV7-2 to TRBJ2-2, with D perhaps assigned TRBD1 or TRBD2 (5 bases each). Germline CDR1 is SGHTA and CDR2 is FQGNSA. V gave up 5 bases and J gave up 4 bases, with 23 bases separating them. The CDR3 spans 18 residues. The chain's CDR3 is CASSPPGAKLTPTGELFF. In nucleotides, the CDR3 is TGTGCCAGCAGCCCCCCCGGGGCCAAACTCACTCCCACCGGGGAGCTGTTTTTT. The full variable domain, in which reference TRBV7-2 and TRBJ2-2 provide the parts outside the CDR3, is GAGVSQSPSNKVTEKGKDVELRCDPISGHTALYWYRQSLGQGLEFLIYFQGNSAPDKSGLPSDRFSAERTGGSVSTLTIQRTQQEDSAVYLCASSPPGAKLTPTGELFFGEGSRLTVL.

The V call is TRBV28, the J call TRBJ2-3; TRBD2 matches 7 bases. CDR3 length equals 15 residues. The trim removed 8 bases at V and 1 base at J, leaving 9 bases unmatched. The germline V gene has CDR1 MDHEN and CDR2 SYDVKM. CDR3 sequence (DNA): TGTGCCAGCTCAACCAGGAGCGGGGGCACAGATACGCAGTATTTT. This codes for CASSTRSGGTDTQYF.

This chain connects TRBV9 to TRBJ1-3; no clear D. There are 13 residues in the CDR3. The ends were cut back, 0 bases at V and 0 bases at J, with 1 base in the middle. Germline CDR1 and CDR2: SGDLS and YYNGEE. Here the CDR3 reads CASSVDSGNTIYF. The CDR3 nucleotides read TGTGCCAGCAGCGTAGACTCTGGAAACACCATATATTTT.

The V call is TRBV30, the J call TRBJ1-1; D perhaps matches TRBD1 (6 bases). Germline values: CDR1 GTSNPN, CDR2 SVGIG (reference sequence). V lost 6 bases to trimming and J lost 1 base, with 21 bases between them. This CDR3 spans 16 amino acids. The CDR3, as DNA: TGTGCCTGTGGAAGGGGGGTAAATCAAGCGAACACTGAAGCTTTCTTT. Residues: CACGRGVNQANTEAFF.

CDR3 residues: CASSLGVAGGTDTQYF. Written as DNA, the CDR3 is TGTGCCAGCAGCTTAGGAGTAGCGGGAGGGACAGATACGCAGTATTTT. This chain links TRBV7-9 with TRBJ2-3; 11 bases line up with TRBD2. Germline lookup yields CDR1 SEHNR and CDR2 FQNEAQ (reference sequence). Germline trimming cut 1 base from V and 3 bases from J; bases unmatched to any gene: 3. This CDR3 has 16 residues.

The rearrangement uses TRBV5-1 and TRBJ2-2; 8 nucleotides align to TRBD2. Germline values: CDR1 SGHRS, CDR2 YFSETQ. The CDR3 runs to 14 residues. V trimming: 0 bases; J trimming: 5 bases; junction bases outside the gene matches: 0. CDR3 region: CASSLGLATGELFF. In DNA, the CDR3 is TGCGCCAGCAGCTTGGGACTAGCGACCGGGGAGCTGTTTTTT.

The chain joins TRBV7-8 to TRBJ2-7, with TRBD1 matching over 7 bases. CDR1 is SGHVS, CDR2 FQNEAQ, per germline. V dropped 3 bases and J dropped 5; count of bases not matched to a gene: 1. The CDR3 consists of 12 residues. The CDR3 coding sequence is TGTGCCAGCAGCTTCGACAGGGACGAGCAGTACTTC. This codes for CASSFDRDEQYF. Together with reference TRBV7-8 and TRBJ2-7, the CDR3 gives the full variable domain: GAGVSQSPRYKVAKRGQDVALRCDPISGHVSLFWYQQALGQGPEFLTYFQNEAQLDKSGLPSDRFFAERPEGSVSTLKIQRTQQEDSAVYLCASSFDRDEQYFGPGTRLTVT.